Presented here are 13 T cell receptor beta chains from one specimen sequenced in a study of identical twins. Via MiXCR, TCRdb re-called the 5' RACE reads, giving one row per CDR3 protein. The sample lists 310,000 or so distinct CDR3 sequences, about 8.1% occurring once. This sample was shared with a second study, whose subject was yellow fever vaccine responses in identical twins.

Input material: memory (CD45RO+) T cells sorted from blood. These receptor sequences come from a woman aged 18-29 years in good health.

CDR3 nucleotides: TGCAGTGCTAGCGGGTACTCGAGGACAGGGCGGAACTACGAGCAGTACTTC. It specifies CSASGYSRTGRNYEQYF. V and J are TRBV20-1 and TRBJ2-7; the match to TRBD1 covers 8 bases. The ends lost 3 bases at V and 3 bases at J; junction bases unmatched: 16. Germline CDR1 and CDR2: DFQATT and SNEGSKA (reference sequence). CDR3 length: 17 residues.

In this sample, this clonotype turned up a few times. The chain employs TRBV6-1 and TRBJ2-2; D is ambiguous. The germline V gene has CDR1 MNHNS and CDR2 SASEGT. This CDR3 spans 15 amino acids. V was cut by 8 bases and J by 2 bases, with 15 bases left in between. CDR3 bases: TGTGCCAGCTATTGGTCAGGAAAAAACACCGGGGAGCTGTTTTTT. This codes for CASYWSGKNTGELFF.

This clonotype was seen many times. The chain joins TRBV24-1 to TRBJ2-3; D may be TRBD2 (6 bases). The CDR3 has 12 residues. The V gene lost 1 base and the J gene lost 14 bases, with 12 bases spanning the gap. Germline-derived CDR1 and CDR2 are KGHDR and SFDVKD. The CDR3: CATSDFSGGGYF. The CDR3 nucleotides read TGTGCCACCAGTGATTTTAGCGGCGGTGGGTATTTT.

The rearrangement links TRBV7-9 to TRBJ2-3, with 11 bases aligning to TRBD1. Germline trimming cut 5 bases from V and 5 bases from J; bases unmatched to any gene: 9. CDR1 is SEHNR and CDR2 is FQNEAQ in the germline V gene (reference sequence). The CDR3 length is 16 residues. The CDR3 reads CASSRFGQGAGDTQYF. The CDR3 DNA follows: TGTGCCAGCAGCCGTTTCGGACAGGGGGCAGGAGATACGCAGTATTTT.

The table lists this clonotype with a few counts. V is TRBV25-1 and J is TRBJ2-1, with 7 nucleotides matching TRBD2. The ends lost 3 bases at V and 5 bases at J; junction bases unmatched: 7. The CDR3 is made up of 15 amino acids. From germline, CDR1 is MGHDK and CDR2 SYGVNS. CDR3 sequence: CASSDQGGAHNEQFF. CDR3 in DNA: TGTGCCAGCAGTGATCAGGGAGGGGCACACAATGAGCAGTTCTTC.

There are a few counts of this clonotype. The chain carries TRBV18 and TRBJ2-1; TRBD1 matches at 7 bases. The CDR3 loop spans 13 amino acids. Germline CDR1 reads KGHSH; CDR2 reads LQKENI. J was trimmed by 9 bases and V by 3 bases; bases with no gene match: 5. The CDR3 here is CASSPGQVSEQFF. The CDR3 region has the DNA TGTGCCAGCTCACCCGGACAGGTATCTGAGCAGTTCTTC.

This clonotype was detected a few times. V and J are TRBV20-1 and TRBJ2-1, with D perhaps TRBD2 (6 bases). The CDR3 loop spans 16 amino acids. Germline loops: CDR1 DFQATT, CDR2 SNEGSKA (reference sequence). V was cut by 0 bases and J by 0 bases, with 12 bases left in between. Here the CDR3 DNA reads TGCAGTGCTAGAGATCTGGCGGGACCCTCCTACAATGAGCAGTTCTTC. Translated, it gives CSARDLAGPSYNEQFF.

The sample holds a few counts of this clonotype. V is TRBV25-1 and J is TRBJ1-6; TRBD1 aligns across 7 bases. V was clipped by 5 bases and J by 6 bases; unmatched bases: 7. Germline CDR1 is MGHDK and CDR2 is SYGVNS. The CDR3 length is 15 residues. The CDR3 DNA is TGTGCCAGCAGTCAAGGAGGGACAGTTAATTCACCCCTCCACTTT. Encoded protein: CASSQGGTVNSPLHF.

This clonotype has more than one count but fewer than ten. In DNA, the CDR3 is TGCGCCAGCAGCTACGGAGGGTTTGGGACCGGGGAGCTGTTTTTT. It specifies CASSYGGFGTGELFF. The chain couples TRBV5-1 to TRBJ2-2; D might be TRBD2 (6 bases). This CDR3 is 15 amino acids long. Germline CDR1 is SGHRS and CDR2 is YFSETQ. The V end lost 3 bases, the J end lost 5 bases, and 14 bases lay between the germline ends.

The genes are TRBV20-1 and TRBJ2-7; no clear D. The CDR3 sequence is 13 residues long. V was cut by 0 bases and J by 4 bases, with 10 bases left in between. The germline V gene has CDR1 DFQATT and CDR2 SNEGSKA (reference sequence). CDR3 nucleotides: TGCAGTGCTAGAGATCATAAAGATTACGAGCAGTACTTC. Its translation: CSARDHKDYEQYF.

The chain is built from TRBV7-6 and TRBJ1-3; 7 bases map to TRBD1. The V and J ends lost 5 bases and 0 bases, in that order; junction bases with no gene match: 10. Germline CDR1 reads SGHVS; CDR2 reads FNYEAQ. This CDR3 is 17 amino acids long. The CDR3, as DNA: TGTGCCAGCAGCCCGATACAGGGGACCGCCTCTGGAAACACCATATATTTT. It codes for CASSPIQGTASGNTIYF.

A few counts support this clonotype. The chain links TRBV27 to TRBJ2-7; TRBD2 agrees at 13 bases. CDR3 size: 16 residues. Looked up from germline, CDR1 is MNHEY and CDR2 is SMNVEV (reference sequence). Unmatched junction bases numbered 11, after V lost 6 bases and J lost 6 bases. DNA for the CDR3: TGTGCCAGCAGGGAGGAGACTAGCGGGAGGTTTAGCGAGCAGTACTTC. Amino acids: CASREETSGRFSEQYF.

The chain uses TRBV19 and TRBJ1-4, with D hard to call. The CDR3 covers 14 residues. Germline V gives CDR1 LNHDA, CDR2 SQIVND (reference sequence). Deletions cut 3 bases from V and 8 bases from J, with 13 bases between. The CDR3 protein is CASSIRVGDEKLFF. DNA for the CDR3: TGTGCCAGTAGTATTCGTGTCGGAGACGAAAAACTGTTTTTT. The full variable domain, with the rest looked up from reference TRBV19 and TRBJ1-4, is DGGITQSPKYLFRKEGQNVTLSCEQNLNHDAMYWYRQDPGQGLRLIYYSQIVNDFQKGDIAEGYSVSREKKESFPLTVTSAQKNPTAFYLCASSIRVGDEKLFFGSGTQLSVL.